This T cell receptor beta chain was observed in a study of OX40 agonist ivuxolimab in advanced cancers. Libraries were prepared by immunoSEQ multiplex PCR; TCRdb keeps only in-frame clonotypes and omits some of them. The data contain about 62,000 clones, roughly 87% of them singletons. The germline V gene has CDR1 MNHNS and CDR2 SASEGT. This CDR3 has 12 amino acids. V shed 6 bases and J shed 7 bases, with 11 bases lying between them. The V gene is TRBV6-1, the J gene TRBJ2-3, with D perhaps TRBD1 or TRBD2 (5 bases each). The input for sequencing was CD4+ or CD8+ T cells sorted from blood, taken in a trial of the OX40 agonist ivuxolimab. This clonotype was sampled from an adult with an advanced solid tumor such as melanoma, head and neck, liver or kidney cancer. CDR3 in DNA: TGTGCCAGCAGCGAACGGGGCAATACGCAGTATTTT. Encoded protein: CASSERGNTQYF.